This T cell receptor (beta chain) derives from a study of CD8 T cells in ankylosing spondylitis. Quantitative 5'-RACE was performed with molecular barcodes, and it yielded the TCR beta libraries. TCRdb reprocessed the 5' RACE reads with MiXCR, giving one entry per CDR3 protein. The sample holds 150,000 to 200,000 distinct CDR3 sequences, about 18% seen once. This clonotype was counted only a few times. Its antigen is undetermined. The study, taken as a whole, reports: Disease-linked clones bore a CD8+ phenotype, appearing relatively rarely in peripheral blood. Existing reports had already noted some motif variants in reactive arthritis synovial fluid and blood. It appeared that ankylosing spondylitis blood was characterized by a TCR beta motif of about eight highly homologous variants.

This CDR3 has 14 amino acids. V lost 2 bases, J lost 3 bases, and 4 bases stayed unmatched. Per germline, CDR1 DFQATT and CDR2 SNEGSKA (reference sequence). The sequence was obtained from a male donor with ankylosing spondylitis or in good health (not recorded which). The V and J genes are TRBV20-1 and TRBJ2-7; 10 bases align to TRBD2. Material: blood, either unsorted or a sorted T cell fraction (not recorded which). The DNA for the CDR3 is TGCAGTGCTAGACCGGGACTAGCGCTCTACGAGCAGTACTTC. Translated, it gives CSARPGLALYEQYF.